Below are 14 T cell receptor beta chains sequenced from a single sample in a study of tumor-infiltrating lymphocytes in oesophageal squamous cell carcinoma (dated by TCRdb to 2015 to 2016). Libraries were made using PCR. Data came from an Illumina HiSeq 2000. TCRdb passed the public sequencing reads through fastp at Q25 and MiXCR, retaining productive beta sequences. Under each unique CDR3 protein, matching rows form one entry showing the most common genes and DNA. This sample lists 15,000 to 20,000 distinct CDR3 sequences; about 45% were detected once. More than 25% of the sample belongs to the ten largest clones. The source material was esophageal tumor tissue. The receptor set was obtained from a male donor with esophageal squamous cell carcinoma.

This chain connects TRBV7-8 to TRBJ2-6, with TRBD1 matching over 8 bases. The J call is in doubt because the DNA end fits TRBJ2-7 better. The CDR3 runs to 15 residues. Germline V gene sequence: CDR1 SGHVS, CDR2 FQNEAQ. The CDR3 loop reads CASHESGGAYNEQYF. CDR3 in DNA: TGTGCCAGTCATGAATCAGGGGGCGCCTACAATGAGCAGTACTTC.

The chain links TRBV11-2 to TRBJ1-4; tentative D call: TRBD1 (5 bases). Trimming took 3 bases from V and 0 from J, leaving 8 bases between them. The CDR3 is 15 amino acids. Looked up from germline, CDR1 is SGHAT and CDR2 is FQNNGV. CDR3 sequence reads: CASSFGGATNEKLFF. The CDR3 region has the DNA TGTGCCAGCAGCTTTGGGGGAGCAACTAATGAAAAACTGTTTTTT.

This clonotype was seen only a few times. The chain carries TRBV15 and TRBJ2-7; no definite D call. Germline values: CDR1 LNHNV, CDR2 YYDKDF (reference sequence). The CDR3 has 12 residues. The V end was cut by 0 bases, the J end by 7 bases, with 7 bases between. The CDR3 region has the DNA TGTGCCACCAGCAGAGACGAGAGGGAGCAGTACTTC. Residues: CATSRDEREQYF.

The chain carries TRBV7-6 and TRBJ2-3; 15 positions match TRBD2. Near its end, the DNA agrees better with TRBJ2-7, so the J call may be wrong. Per the germline V gene, CDR1 is SGHVS and CDR2 is FNYEAQ. The CDR3 spans 17 residues. CDR3 residues: CASSLTGLAGGIYEQYF. The DNA of the CDR3 is TGTGCCAGCAGCTTAACAGGACTAGCGGGAGGGATCTACGAGCAGTACTTC.

Details on this clonotype: One end of the junction fails to match germline, which may point to a read error. J is TRBJ2-7 and V is TRBV19, with a tentative D call TRBD1 (6 bases). The germline V gene encodes CDR1 LNHDA and CDR2 SQIVND (reference sequence). This CDR3 is built from 13 residues. The CDR3 loop reads CATRQVDNSPLHF. CDR3 bases: TGTGCCACACGACAGGTGGATAATTCACCCCTCCACTTC.

CDR3 protein: CASSLVILAGTDTQYF. The DNA for the CDR3 is TGTGCCAGCAGCTTAGTTATACTAGCGGGAACAGATACGCAGTATTTT. The rearrangement joins TRBV11-2 to TRBJ2-3; TRBD2 matches 10 bases. The CDR3 sequence is 16 residues long. Germline assignment: CDR1 SGHAT and CDR2 FQNNGV. V lost 1 base, J lost 3 bases, and 4 bases stayed unmatched.

The rearrangement links TRBV19 to TRBJ1-4, with D hard to call. Germline V CDR1 and CDR2: LNHDA, SQIVND (reference sequence). The ends were cut back, 7 bases at V and 0 bases at J, with 6 bases in the middle. This CDR3 is built from 13 residues. CDR3 in amino acids: CASNNPTNEKLFF. The CDR3 nucleotides read TGTGCCAGTAATAACCCAACTAATGAAAAACTGTTTTTT.

In its sample, this clonotype was seen many times. The chain joins TRBV5-1 to TRBJ1-1; the D is unclear. The CDR3 loop spans 13 amino acids. Germline lookup yields CDR1 SGHRS and CDR2 YFSETQ. Trimming cost V 6 bases and J 0 bases, with 9 bases left between them. CDR3 bases: TGCGCCAGCACGGAAACAGTGAACACTGAAGCTTTCTTT. It codes for CASTETVNTEAFF.

With respect to this clonotype: One end of the junction fails to match germline, which may point to a read error. This rearrangement joins TRBV7-3 to TRBJ2-5, with TRBD2 identical over 8 bases. This CDR3 is built from 14 residues. The germline V gene has CDR1 SGHTA and CDR2 FQGTGA. The CDR3 sequence is CASSLEREFTEQLF. The CDR3 DNA reads TGTGCCAGCAGCTTAGAGCGGGAGTTCACTGAGCAGTTATTC.

This clonotype occurred once. The chain links TRBV11-2 to TRBJ2-1, with D possibly matching TRBD1 (6 bases). TRBJ2-7 matches the DNA end more closely, so the J call is doubtful. CDR1 is SGHAT and CDR2 is FQNNGV in the germline V gene. The CDR3 loop spans 14 amino acids. The CDR3 loop reads CASSLRTVTYEQYF. The CDR3 nucleotides are TGTGCCAGCAGCTTGAGGACAGTGACCTACGAGCAGTACTTC.

This clonotype is a singleton in its sample. The chain's CDR3 is CASPPDREGYGYTF. The CDR3 coding sequence is TGTGCCAGCCCTCCCGACAGGGAAGGCTATGGCTACACCTTC. This rearrangement joins TRBV2 to TRBJ1-2; 7 nucleotides line up with TRBD1. This CDR3 has 14 residues. The germline CDR1 and CDR2 sequences are SNHLY and FYNNEI. V lost 8 bases, J lost 4 bases, and 10 bases stayed unmatched. Based on the CDR3 plus reference TRBV2 and TRBJ1-2, the full variable domain is EPEVTQTPSHQVTQMGQEVILRCVPISNHLYFYWYRQILGQKVEFLVSFYNNEISEKSEIFDDQFSVERPDGSNFTLKIRSTKLEDSAMYFCASPPDREGYGYTFGSGTRLTVV.

The chain recombines TRBV7-8 with TRBJ2-3; 10 nucleotides align to TRBD2. This CDR3 is 15 amino acids long. J gave up 1 base and V 4 bases, and 2 bases lay outside the gene matches. The germline V gene encodes CDR1 SGHVS and CDR2 FQNEAQ. The CDR3 sequence is CASSYGTSGTDTQYF. The DNA for the CDR3 is TGTGCCAGCAGCTACGGGACTAGCGGCACAGATACGCAGTATTTT.

This clonotype has at least ten counts. The chain links TRBV19 to TRBJ2-1; D possibly corresponds to TRBD2 (6 bases). Germline V gene data show CDR1 as LNHDA and CDR2 as SQIVND (reference sequence). V was shortened by 6 bases and J by 8 bases, with 17 bases between the two germline ends. This CDR3 comprises 14 residues. This CDR3 reads CASRHPGVVDEQFF. In DNA, the CDR3 is TGTGCCAGTAGGCACCCGGGGGTAGTAGATGAGCAGTTCTTC.

V usage is TRBV11-3 and J usage is TRBJ2-1; 9 bases match TRBD2. The germline CDR1 and CDR2 sequences are SGHNT and YENEEA. The CDR3 has 16 residues. The trim removed 1 base at V and 1 base at J, leaving 2 bases unmatched. The CDR3 DNA is TGTGCCAGCAGCTTAGGGGGACTAGCTTCCTACAATGAGCAGTTCTTC. This sequence encodes CASSLGGLASYNEQFF.